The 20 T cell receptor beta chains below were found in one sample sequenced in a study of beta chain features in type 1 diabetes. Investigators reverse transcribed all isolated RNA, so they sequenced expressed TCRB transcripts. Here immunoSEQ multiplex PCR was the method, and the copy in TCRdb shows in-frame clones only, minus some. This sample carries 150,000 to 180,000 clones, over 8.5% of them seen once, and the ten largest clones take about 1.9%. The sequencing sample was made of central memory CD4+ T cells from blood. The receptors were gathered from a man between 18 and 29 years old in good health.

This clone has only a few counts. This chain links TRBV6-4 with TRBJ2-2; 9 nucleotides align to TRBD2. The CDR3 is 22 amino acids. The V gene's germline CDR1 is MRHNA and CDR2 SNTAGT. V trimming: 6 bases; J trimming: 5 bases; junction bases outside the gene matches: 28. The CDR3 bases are TGTGCCAGCAGCGACGTACGTTGGCAGGAGATAATAGCGGGAGTAGGAACCGGGGAGCTGTTTTTT. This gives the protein CASSDVRWQEIIAGVGTGELFF.

CDR3 in DNA: TGTGCCAGCAGAAAGGGGCAGGGTGATGGCTACACCTTC. It yields the protein CASRKGQGDGYTF. J is TRBJ1-2 and V is TRBV2; maybe TRBD1 (5 bases). Per the germline V gene, CDR1 is SNHLY and CDR2 is FYNNEI. V was clipped by 6 bases and J by 6 bases, with 14 bases between them. The CDR3 has 13 amino acids.

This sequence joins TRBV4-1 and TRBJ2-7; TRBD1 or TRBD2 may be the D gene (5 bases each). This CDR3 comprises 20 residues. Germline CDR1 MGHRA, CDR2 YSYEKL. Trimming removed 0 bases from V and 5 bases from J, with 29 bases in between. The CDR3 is CASSQDGRGSKGLAVDEQYF. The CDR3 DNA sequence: TGCGCCAGCAGCCAAGATGGCCGTGGGAGTAAGGGGCTAGCCGTTGACGAGCAGTACTTC.

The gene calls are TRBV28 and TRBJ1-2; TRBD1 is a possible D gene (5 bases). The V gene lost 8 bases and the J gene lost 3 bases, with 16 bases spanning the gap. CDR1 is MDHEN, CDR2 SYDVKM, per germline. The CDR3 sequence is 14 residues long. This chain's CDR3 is CASEIPGKDYGYTF. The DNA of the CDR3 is TGTGCCAGCGAGATCCCAGGGAAAGACTATGGCTACACCTTC.

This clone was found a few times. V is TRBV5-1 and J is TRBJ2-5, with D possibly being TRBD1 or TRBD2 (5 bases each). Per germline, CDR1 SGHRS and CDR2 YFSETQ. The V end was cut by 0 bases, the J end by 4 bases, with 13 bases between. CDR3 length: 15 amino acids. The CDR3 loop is CASSLADPGGETQYF. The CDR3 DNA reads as TGCGCCAGCAGCTTGGCGGACCCTGGGGGAGAGACCCAGTACTTC.

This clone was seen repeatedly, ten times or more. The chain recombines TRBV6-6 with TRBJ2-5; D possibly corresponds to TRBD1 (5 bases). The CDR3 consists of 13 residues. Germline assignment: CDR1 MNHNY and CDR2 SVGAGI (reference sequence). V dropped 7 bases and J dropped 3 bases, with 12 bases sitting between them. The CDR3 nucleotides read TGTGCCAGCATTGTCCAGGGTGAAGAGACCCAGTACTTC. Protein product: CASIVQGEETQYF.

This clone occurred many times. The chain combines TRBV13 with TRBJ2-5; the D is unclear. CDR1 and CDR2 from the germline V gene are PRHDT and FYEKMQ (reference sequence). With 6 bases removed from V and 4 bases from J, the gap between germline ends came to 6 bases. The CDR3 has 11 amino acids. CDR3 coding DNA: TGTGCCAGCAGAGTAACAGAGACCCAGTACTTC. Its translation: CASRVTETQYF.

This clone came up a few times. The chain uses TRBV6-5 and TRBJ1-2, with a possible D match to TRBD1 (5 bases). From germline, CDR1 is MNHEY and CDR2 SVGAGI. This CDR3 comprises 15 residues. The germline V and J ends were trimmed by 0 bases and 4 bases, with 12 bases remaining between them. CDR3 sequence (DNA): TGTGCCAGCAGTTACTCGTCGGGGGTGGGCTATGGCTACACCTTC. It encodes CASSYSSGVGYGYTF.

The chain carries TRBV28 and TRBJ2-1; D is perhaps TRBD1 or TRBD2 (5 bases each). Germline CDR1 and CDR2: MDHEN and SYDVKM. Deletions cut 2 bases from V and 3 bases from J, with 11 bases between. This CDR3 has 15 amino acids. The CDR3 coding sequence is TGTGCCAGCAGTTTAGTCAGGGCGGGCTACAATGAGCAGTTCTTC. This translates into CASSLVRAGYNEQFF.

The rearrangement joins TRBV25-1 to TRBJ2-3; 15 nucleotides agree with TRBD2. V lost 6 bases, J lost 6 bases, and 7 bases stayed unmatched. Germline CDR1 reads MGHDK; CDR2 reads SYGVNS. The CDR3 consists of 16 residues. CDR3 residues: CASSPGTSGRRDTQYF. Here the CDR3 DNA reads TGTGCCAGCAGCCCCGGGACTAGCGGGAGGAGGGATACGCAGTATTTT.

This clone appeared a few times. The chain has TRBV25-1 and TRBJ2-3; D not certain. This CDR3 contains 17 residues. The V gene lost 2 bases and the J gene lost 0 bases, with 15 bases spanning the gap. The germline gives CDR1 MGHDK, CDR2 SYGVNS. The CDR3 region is CASSESQSPSSTDTQYF. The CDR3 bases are TGTGCCAGCAGTGAAAGTCAGAGCCCTTCTAGCACAGATACGCAGTATTTT.

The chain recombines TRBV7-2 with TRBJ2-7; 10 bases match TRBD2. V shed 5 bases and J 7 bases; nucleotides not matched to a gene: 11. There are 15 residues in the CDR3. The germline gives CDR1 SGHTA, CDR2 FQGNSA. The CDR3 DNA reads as TGTGCCAGCAGCCCCTCACTAGCGGGGTGGGGTGAGCAGTACTTC. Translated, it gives CASSPSLAGWGEQYF. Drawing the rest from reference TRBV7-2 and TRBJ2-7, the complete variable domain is GAGVSQSPSNKVTEKGKDVELRCDPISGHTALYWYRQSLGQGLEFLIYFQGNSAPDKSGLPSDRFSAERTGGSVSTLTIQRTQQEDSAVYLCASSPSLAGWGEQYFGPGTRLTVT.

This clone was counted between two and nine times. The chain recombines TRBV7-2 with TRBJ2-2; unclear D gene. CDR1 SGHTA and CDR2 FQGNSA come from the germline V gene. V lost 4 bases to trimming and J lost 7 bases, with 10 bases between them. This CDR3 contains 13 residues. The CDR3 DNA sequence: TGTGCCAGCAGCTCCTCCAGAGGCGGGGAGCTGTTTTTT. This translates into CASSSSRGGELFF. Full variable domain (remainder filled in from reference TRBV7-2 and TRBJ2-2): GAGVSQSPSNKVTEKGKDVELRCDPISGHTALYWYRQSLGQGLEFLIYFQGNSAPDKSGLPSDRFSAERTGGSVSTLTIQRTQQEDSAVYLCASSSSRGGELFFGEGSRLTVL.

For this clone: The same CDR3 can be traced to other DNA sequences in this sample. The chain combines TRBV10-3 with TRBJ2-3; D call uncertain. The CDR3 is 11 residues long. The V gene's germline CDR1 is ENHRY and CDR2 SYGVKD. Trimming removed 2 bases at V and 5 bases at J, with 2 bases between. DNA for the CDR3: TGTGCCATCAGTGAGGGAGATACGCAGTATTTT. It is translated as CAISEGDTQYF.

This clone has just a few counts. The CDR3 is CATQRDYTGELFF. The CDR3 DNA reads TGTGCCACCCAAAGGGATTACACCGGGGAGCTGTTTTTT. V gene TRBV10-3 combines with J gene TRBJ2-2; no reliable D call. The CDR3 is made up of 13 amino acids. Germline V CDR1 and CDR2: ENHRY, SYGVKD. Trimming cost V 10 bases and J 3 bases, with 12 bases left between them.

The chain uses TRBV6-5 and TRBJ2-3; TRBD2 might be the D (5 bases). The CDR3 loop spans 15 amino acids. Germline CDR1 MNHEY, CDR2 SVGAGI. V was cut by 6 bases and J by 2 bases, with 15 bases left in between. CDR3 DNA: TGTGCCAGCAGATCCCCTCGGACTTACACAGATACGCAGTATTTT. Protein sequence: CASRSPRTYTDTQYF.

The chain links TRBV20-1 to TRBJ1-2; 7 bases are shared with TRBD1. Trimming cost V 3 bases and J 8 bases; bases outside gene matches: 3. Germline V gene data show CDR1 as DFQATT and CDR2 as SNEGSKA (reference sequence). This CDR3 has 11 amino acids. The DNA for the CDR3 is TGCAGTGCTAGGACAGGGCTAGGCTACACCTTC. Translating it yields CSARTGLGYTF.

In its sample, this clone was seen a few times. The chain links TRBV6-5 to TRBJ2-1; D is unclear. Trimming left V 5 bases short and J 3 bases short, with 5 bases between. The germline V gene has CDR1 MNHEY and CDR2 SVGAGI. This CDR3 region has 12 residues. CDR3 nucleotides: TGTGCCAGCAGTACGGGCTACAATGAGCAGTTCTTC. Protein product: CASSTGYNEQFF.

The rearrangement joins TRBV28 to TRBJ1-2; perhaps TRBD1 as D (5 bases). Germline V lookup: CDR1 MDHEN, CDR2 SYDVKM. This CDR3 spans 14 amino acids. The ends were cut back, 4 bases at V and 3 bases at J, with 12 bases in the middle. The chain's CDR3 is CASSSPGRDYGYTF. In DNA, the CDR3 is TGTGCCAGCAGTTCCCCGGGACGAGACTATGGCTACACCTTC.

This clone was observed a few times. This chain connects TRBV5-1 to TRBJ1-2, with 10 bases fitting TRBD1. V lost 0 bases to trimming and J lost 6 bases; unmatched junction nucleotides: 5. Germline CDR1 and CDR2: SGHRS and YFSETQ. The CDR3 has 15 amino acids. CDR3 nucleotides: TGCGCCAGCAGCTTGGCCGCGACAGGGGGCGATGGCTACACCTTC. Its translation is CASSLAATGGDGYTF. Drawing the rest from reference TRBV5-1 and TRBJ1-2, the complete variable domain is KAGVTQTPRYLIKTRGQQVTLSCSPISGHRSVSWYQQTPGQGLQFLFEYFSETQRNKGNFPGRFSGRQFSNSRSEMNVSTLELGDSALYLCASSLAATGGDGYTFGSGTRLTVV.